The 5 T cell receptor beta chains reported below all come from one sample, sequenced in a study of human T cells and chemical hapten exposure. Time point reported: patch test 2, 6 weeks after DPC sensitization. Treatment noted: therapeutic diphenylcyclopropenone sensitization with weekly scalp DPC. TCRdb used MiXCR to reprocess the RACE reads, holding one entry per CDR3 protein. Among 80,000 to 95,000 distinct CDR3 sequences, 8% to 13% were seen once, and the ten largest hold roughly 2%. Material: whole blood, obtained in connection with sensitization to the hapten diphenylcyclopropenone (DPC). The source is a man aged 40-49 years with alopecia areata. Some clones in this sample may be carry-over from other donors' samples.

This clonotype was counted ten times or more. This chain joins TRBV20-1 and TRBJ2-5, with TRBD1 matching over 9 bases. The CDR3 covers 12 residues. Germline V gives CDR1 DFQATT, CDR2 SNEGSKA (reference sequence). In nucleotides, the CDR3 is TGCAGAGCACAGGGGGCTGGGGAGACCCAGTACTTC. It specifies CRAQGAGETQYF.

This clonotype was recorded a few times. The chain carries TRBV7-9 and TRBJ1-2; perhaps TRBD1 as D (5 bases). Per the germline V gene, CDR1 is SEHNR and CDR2 is FQNEAQ (reference sequence). CDR3 length: 15 residues. V shed 1 base and J shed 8 bases, with 17 bases lying between them. The CDR3 spells CASSLGGRQTRGYTF. The CDR3, as DNA: TGTGCCAGCAGCTTAGGAGGCCGACAGACCAGGGGCTACACCTTC.

This clonotype turned up a few times. The V gene is TRBV28, the J gene TRBJ2-7; TRBD2 aligns across 7 bases. V trimming: 4 bases; J trimming: 6 bases; junction bases outside the gene matches: 9. The CDR3 has 14 residues. Germline CDR1 and CDR2: MDHEN and SYDVKM. The DNA of the CDR3 is TGTGCCAGCAGTTCCCCTGCGGGAGTTGTCGAGCAGTACTTC. It specifies CASSSPAGVVEQYF. The full variable domain, rest sourced from reference TRBV28 and TRBJ2-7, is DVKVTQSSRYLVKRTGEKVFLECVQDMDHENMFWYRQDPGLGLRLIYFSYDVKMKEKGDIPEGYSVSREKKERFSLILESASTNQTSMYLCASSSPAGVVEQYFGPGTRLTVT.

V usage is TRBV9 and J usage is TRBJ1-3; maybe TRBD1 (5 bases). This CDR3 spans 15 amino acids. V lost 3 bases and J lost 3, with 13 bases in between. CDR1 is SGDLS and CDR2 is YYNGEE in the germline V gene. CDR3 coding DNA: TGTGCCAGCAGCGCCACTCCGACAGATGGAAACACCATATATTTT. It yields the protein CASSATPTDGNTIYF.

Points on this clonotype: A much larger clone differs by one base, so this may be a read error. The chain employs TRBV5-4 and TRBJ1-4, with D unresolved. Germline lookup yields CDR1 SGHNT and CDR2 YYREEE (reference sequence). This CDR3 has 16 amino acids. CDR3 DNA: TGTGCCAGCAGCTCCGATTTGGCGATTGAAGGAGAAAAACTGTTCTTT. Protein: CASSSDLAIEGEKLFF.